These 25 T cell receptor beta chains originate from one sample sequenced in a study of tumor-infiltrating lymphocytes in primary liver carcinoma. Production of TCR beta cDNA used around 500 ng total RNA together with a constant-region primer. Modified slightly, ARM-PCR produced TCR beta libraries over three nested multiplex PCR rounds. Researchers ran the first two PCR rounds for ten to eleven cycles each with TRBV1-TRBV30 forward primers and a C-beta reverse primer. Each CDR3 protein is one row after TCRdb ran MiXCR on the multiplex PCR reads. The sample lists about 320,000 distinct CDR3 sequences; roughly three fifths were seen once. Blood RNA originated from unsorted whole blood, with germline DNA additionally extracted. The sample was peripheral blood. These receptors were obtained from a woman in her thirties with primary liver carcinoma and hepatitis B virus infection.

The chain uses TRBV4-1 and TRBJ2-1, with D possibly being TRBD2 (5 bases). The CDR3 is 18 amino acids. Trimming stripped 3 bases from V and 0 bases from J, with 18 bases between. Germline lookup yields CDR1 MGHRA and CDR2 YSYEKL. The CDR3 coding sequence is TGCGCCAGCAGCCAGGAGGAGAGTGGGGTTAGCTCCTACAATGAGCAGTTCTTC. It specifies CASSQEESGVSSYNEQFF.

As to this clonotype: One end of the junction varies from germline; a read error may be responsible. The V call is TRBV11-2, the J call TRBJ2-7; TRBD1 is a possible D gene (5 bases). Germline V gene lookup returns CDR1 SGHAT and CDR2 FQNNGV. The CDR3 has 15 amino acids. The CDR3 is CASSSGAGLGYEQYF. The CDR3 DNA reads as TGTGCTAGCAGCTCAGGTGCAGGGTTGGGATACGAGCAGTACTTC.

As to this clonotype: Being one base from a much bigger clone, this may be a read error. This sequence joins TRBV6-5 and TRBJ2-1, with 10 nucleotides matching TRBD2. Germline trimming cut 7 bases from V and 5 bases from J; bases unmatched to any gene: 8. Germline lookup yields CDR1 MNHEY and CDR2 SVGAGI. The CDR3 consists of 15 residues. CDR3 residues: CASTFSGRPNNEQFF. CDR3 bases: TGTGCCAGCACTTTTAGCGGGAGGCCTAACAATGAGCAGTTCTTC.

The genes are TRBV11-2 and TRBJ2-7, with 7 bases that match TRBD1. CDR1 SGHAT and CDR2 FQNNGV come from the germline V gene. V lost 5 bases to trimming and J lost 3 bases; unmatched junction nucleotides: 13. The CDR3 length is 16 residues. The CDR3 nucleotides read TGTGCCAGCAGCACTTGGGACAGTAGACCAGACTACGAGCAGTACTTC. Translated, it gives CASSTWDSRPDYEQYF.

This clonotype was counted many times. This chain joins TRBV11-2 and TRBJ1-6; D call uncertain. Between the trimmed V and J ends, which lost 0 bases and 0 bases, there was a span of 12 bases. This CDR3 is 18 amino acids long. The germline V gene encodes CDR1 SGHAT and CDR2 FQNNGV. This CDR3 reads CASSLEYLGPSYNSPLHF. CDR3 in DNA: TGTGCCAGCAGCTTAGAGTACCTCGGGCCCTCCTATAATTCACCCCTCCACTTT.

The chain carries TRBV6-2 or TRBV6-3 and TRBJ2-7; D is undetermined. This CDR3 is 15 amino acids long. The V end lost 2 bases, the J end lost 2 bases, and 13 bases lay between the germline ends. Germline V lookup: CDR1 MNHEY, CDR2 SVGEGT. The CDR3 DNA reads TGTGCCAGCAGTTACGAGTCAATCAGGACCTACGAGCAGTACTTC. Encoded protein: CASSYESIRTYEQYF.

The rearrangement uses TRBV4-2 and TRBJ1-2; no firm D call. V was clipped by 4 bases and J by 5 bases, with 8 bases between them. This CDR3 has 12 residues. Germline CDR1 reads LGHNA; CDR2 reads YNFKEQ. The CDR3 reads CASSRDGYGYTF. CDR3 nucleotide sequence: TGTGCCAGCAGCCGAGACGGATATGGCTACACCTTC.

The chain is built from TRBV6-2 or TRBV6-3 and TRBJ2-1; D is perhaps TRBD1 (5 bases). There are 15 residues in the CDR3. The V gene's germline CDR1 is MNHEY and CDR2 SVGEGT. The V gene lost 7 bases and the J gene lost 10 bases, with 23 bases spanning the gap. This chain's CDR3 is CASTWEGAVHREQFF. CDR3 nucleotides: TGTGCCAGCACCTGGGAAGGGGCCGTTCACAGAGAGCAGTTCTTC.

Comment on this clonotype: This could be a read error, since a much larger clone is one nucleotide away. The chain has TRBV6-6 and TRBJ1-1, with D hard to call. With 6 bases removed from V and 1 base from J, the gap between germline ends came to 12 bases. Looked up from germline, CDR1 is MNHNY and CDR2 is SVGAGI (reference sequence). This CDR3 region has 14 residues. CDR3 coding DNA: TGTGCCAGCAGCCCTATCTGGAGGAACACTGAAGCTTTCTTT. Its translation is CASSPIWRNTEAFF.

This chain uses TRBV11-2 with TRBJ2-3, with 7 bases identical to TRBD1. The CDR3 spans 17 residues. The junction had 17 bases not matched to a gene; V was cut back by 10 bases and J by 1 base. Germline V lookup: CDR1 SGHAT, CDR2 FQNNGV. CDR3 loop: CANGDSEIPRRTDTQYF. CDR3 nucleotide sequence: TGTGCCAACGGGGACAGCGAGATCCCACGCCGCACAGATACGCAGTATTTT.

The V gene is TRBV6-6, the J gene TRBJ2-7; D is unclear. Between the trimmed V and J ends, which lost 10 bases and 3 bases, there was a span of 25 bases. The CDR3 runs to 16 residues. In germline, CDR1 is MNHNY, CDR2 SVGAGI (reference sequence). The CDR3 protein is CATRSGEDRVYYEQYF. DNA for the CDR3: TGTGCCACCCGGTCCGGAGAGGATCGAGTGTACTACGAGCAGTACTTC.

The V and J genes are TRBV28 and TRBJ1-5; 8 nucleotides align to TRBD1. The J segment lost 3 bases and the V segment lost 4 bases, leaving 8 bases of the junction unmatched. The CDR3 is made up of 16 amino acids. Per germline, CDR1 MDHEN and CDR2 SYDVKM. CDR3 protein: CASSSARDRPNQPQHF. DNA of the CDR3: TGTGCCAGCAGTTCCGCAAGGGACAGGCCCAATCAGCCCCAGCATTTT. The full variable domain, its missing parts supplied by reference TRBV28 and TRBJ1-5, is DVKVTQSSRYLVKRTGEKVFLECVQDMDHENMFWYRQDPGLGLRLIYFSYDVKMKEKGDIPEGYSVSREKKERFSLILESASTNQTSMYLCASSSARDRPNQPQHFGDGTRLSIL.

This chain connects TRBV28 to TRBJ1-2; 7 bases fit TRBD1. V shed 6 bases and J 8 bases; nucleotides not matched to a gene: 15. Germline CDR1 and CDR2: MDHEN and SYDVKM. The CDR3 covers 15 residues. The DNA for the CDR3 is TGTGCCAGCAGCCTACCCTACCAACAGGGGCGAGGCTACACCTTC. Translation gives CASSLPYQQGRGYTF.

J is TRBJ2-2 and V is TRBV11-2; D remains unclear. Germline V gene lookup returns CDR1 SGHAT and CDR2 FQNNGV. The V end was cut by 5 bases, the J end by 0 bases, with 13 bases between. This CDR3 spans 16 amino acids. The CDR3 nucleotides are TGTGCCAGCAGCCTAAATGCTGATTCGAACACCGGGGAGCTGTTTTTT. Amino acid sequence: CASSLNADSNTGELFF.

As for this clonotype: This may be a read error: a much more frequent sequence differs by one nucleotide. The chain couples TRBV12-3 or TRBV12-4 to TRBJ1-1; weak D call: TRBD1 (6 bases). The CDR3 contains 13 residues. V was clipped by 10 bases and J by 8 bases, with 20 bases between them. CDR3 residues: CAIRSLSGTEAFF. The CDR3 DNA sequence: TGTGCCATCAGGTCGCTATCCGGGACAGAAGCTTTCTTT.

CDR3 residues: CASSLAGSETGELFF. CDR3 DNA sequence: TGCGCCAGCAGCTTGGCCGGATCGGAAACCGGGGAGCTGTTTTTT. This chain links TRBV5-1 with TRBJ2-2; D is unresolved. The V gene's germline CDR1 is SGHRS and CDR2 YFSETQ. The CDR3 has 15 residues. With 0 bases removed from V and 5 bases from J, the gap between germline ends came to 11 bases.

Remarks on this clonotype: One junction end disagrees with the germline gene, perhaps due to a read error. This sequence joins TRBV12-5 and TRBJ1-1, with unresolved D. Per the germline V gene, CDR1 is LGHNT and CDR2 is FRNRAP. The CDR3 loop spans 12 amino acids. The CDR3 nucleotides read TGTGCCAGTGGTTTGAGGGATGACGGAGCATTCTTT. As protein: CASGLRDDGAFF.

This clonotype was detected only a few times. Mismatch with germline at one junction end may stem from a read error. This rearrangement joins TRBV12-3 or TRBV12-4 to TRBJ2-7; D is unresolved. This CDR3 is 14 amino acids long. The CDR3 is CTSSPGRFSYEQYF. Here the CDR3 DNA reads TGTACCAGCAGTCCCGGACGGTTCTCCTACGAGCAGTACTTC.

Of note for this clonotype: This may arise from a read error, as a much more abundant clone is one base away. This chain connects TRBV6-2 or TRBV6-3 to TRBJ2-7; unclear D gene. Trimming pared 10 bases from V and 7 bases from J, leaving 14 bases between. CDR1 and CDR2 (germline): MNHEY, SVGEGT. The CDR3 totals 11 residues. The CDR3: CANSPRWEQYF. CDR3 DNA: TGTGCCAACAGCCCGAGATGGGAGCAGTACTTC.

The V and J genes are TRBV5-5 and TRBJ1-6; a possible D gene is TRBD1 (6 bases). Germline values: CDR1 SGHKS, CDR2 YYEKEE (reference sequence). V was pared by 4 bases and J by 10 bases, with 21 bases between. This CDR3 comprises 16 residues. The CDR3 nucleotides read TGTGCCAGCAGCCCGACCACCACAGGGTTTGTGTCACCCCTCCACTTT. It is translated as CASSPTTTGFVSPLHF.

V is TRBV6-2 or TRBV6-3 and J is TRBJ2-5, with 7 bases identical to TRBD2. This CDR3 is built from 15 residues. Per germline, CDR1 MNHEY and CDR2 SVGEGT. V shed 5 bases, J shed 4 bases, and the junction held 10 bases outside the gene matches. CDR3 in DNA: TGTGCCAGCAGTCCCTTCCCGGGAGGTGGAGAGACCCAGTACTTC. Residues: CASSPFPGGGETQYF.

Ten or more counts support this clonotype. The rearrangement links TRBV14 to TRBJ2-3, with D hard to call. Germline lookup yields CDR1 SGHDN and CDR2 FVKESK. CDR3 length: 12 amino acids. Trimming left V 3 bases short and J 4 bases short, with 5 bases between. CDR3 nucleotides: TGTGCCAGCAGCCACACATCAGATACGCAGTATTTT. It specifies CASSHTSDTQYF.

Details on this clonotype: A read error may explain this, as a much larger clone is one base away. The CDR3 DNA sequence: TGCGCCAGCAGCCAGGAACTAGCACTAGCCAGAAACATTCAGTACTTC. This encodes CASSQELALARNIQYF. The chain uses TRBV4-3 and TRBJ2-4, with D possibly TRBD2 on 6 matching bases. Per germline, CDR1 LGHNA and CDR2 YSLEER. The CDR3 length is 16 residues.

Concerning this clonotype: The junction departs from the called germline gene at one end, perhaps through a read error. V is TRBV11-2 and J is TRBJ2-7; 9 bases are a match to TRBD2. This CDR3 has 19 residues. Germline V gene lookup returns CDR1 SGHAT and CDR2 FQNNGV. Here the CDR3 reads CASSLLGLAPYRPGYEQYF. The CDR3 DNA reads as TGTGCCAGCAGCTTACTCGGACTAGCGCCCTACCGTCCAGGGTACGAACAGTACTTC. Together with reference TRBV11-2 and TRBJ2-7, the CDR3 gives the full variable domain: EAGVAQSPRYKIIEKRQSVAFWCNPISGHATLYWYQQILGQGPKLLIQFQNNGVVDDSQLPKDRFSAERLKGVDSTLKIQPAKLEDSAVYLCASSLLGLAPYRPGYEQYFGPGTRLTVT.

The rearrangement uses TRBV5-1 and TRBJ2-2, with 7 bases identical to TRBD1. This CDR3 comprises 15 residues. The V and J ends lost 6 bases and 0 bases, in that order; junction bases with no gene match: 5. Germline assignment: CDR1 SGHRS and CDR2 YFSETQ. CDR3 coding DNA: TGCGCCAGCACCCGACAGGGCCCGAACACCGGGGAGCTGTTTTTT. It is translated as CASTRQGPNTGELFF.